This T cell receptor (beta chain) was retrieved from a study of T cell responses to AZD1222 COVID-19 vaccine. The repertoire was sequenced with immunoSEQ multiplex PCR; TCRdb's copy has only in-frame clones and lacks some. The profile shows some 130,000 clones, approximately 85% of them singletons. This clone was seen a handful of times. Its target is unknown. Study-wide points: Nearly half of the spike-specific TCRs reportedly recognize variant regions that carry no mutations. Repertoires were obtained solely post-peak T cell response. Vaccination with two AZD1222 doses was followed by a rise in Spike-specific TCR breadth and depth. Among the donors, most were white British and more were female, and clonal diversity was possibly underestimated.

The receptor was derived from an adult in good health. The sample in question was peripheral blood, obtained on day 0 of MenACWY control vaccination.

The CDR3 loop reads CASSFEGNEQFF. The CDR3 coding sequence is TGTGCCAGCAGTTTCGAGGGGAATGAGCAGTTCTTC. V usage is TRBV12-3 or TRBV12-4 and J usage is TRBJ2-1, with D perhaps being TRBD1 or TRBD2 (5 bases each). Trimming pared 3 bases from V and 7 bases from J, leaving 7 bases between. This CDR3 region has 12 residues.